A single sample is the source of the 17 T cell receptor beta chains below, sequenced in a study of T-cell reconstitution after alpha-beta-depleted transplantation in children. Molecular barcoding with unique molecular identifiers was used for the TCRbeta library. TCRdb processed the PCR reads anew with MiXCR; each CDR3 protein has one entry. The profile shows hundreds of thousands of distinct CDR3 sequences, about 33% of them singletons. The material sequenced was PBMCs from the stem cell graft donor, taken from the stem cell graft. These receptors were collected from a human donor who donated a stem cell graft to a child with aplastic anemia.

The J gene is TRBJ2-5, the V gene TRBV7-9; maybe TRBD1 (5 bases). V was shortened by 3 bases and J by 9 bases, with 11 bases between the two germline ends. The CDR3 extends over 12 amino acids. The V gene's germline CDR1 is SEHNR and CDR2 FQNEAQ (reference sequence). This CDR3 reads CASSLIQGPQYF. Here the CDR3 DNA reads TGTGCCAGCAGCTTGATTCAGGGTCCCCAGTACTTC. The whole variable domain, filled in from reference TRBV7-9 and TRBJ2-5, reads DTGVSQNPRHKITKRGQNVTFRCDPISEHNRLYWYRQTLGQGPEFLTYFQNEAQLEKSRLLSDRFSAERPKGSFSTLEIQRTEQGDSAMYLCASSLIQGPQYFGPGTRLLVL.

The sample holds one count of this clonotype. V usage is TRBV13 and J usage is TRBJ2-5; 7 bases map to TRBD1. V shed 5 bases and J 5 bases; nucleotides not matched to a gene: 11. Germline values: CDR1 PRHDT, CDR2 FYEKMQ (reference sequence). The CDR3 runs to 15 residues. The CDR3 DNA sequence: TGTGCCAGCAGCCGACGAACAGGGGAAAGGGAGACCCAGTACTTC. This translates into CASSRRTGERETQYF.

The J gene is TRBJ2-5, the V gene TRBV10-2; perhaps TRBD1 as D (7 bases). CDR1 is WSHSY, CDR2 SAAADI, per germline. CDR3 length equals 12 residues. Deletions cut 9 bases from V and 4 bases from J, with 12 bases between. CDR3 bases: TGCGCCAGTAGACAGGGAGGAGAGACCCAGTACTTC. Residues: CASRQGGETQYF.

The CDR3 sequence is CAWNLIRVTEAFF. The CDR3 DNA reads TGTGCCTGGAATCTCATTAGGGTAACTGAAGCTTTCTTT. This rearrangement joins TRBV30 to TRBJ1-1; no reliable D call. V lost 4 bases, J lost 5 bases, and 14 bases lay in between. Per the germline V gene, CDR1 is GTSNPN and CDR2 is SVGIG (reference sequence). The length of the CDR3 is 13 residues.

The gene calls are TRBV5-1 and TRBJ2-5; TRBD2 matches at 16 bases. The CDR3 runs to 19 residues. The germline V gene encodes CDR1 SGHRS and CDR2 YFSETQ. With 6 bases clipped from V and 5 bases from J, the junction kept 16 bases outside the gene matches. The CDR3 nucleotides are TGCGCCAGCACCAATGGTTTGGGACTAGCGGGAGGGGGATCGGAGACCCAGTACTTC. As protein: CASTNGLGLAGGGSETQYF.

This clonotype was detected only a few times. J is TRBJ2-1 and V is TRBV12-3 or TRBV12-4, with no clear D. The CDR3 is made up of 13 amino acids. V was trimmed by 3 bases and J by 8 bases, leaving 11 bases between them. DNA of the CDR3: TGTGCCAGCAGTTTTATCCGCTGGGATGAGCAGTTCTTC. It yields the protein CASSFIRWDEQFF.

V gene TRBV20-1 combines with J gene TRBJ2-7; TRBD2 agrees at 11 bases. Germline V gives CDR1 DFQATT, CDR2 SNEGSKA (reference sequence). The CDR3 consists of 15 residues. Trimming took 6 bases from V and 2 from J; bases not matched to a gene: 9. The DNA of the CDR3 is TGCAGTGCCCTCCCAAAACTAGCGGGAGCCTACGAGCAGTACTTC. Translating it yields CSALPKLAGAYEQYF.

This chain connects TRBV6-2 or TRBV6-3 to TRBJ2-2, with TRBD1 identical over 9 bases. Germline CDR1 and CDR2: MNHEY and SVGEGT. The CDR3 spans 14 residues. The ends lost 4 bases at V and 6 bases at J; junction bases unmatched: 3. This CDR3 is CASSSGTGSGELFF. CDR3 DNA sequence: TGTGCCAGCAGTTCCGGGACAGGGTCCGGGGAGCTGTTTTTT.

This rearrangement joins TRBV28 to TRBJ1-2; D not certain. Germline values: CDR1 MDHEN, CDR2 SYDVKM. V gave up 1 base and J gave up 6 bases, with 9 bases separating them. The CDR3 is 13 amino acids. The CDR3 DNA sequence: TGTGCCAGCAGTTTATCCCCATTGAATGGCTACACCTTC. Protein product: CASSLSPLNGYTF.

In its sample, this clonotype was seen a few times. The chain uses TRBV29-1 and TRBJ2-5; D may be TRBD1 or TRBD2 (5 bases each). V was clipped by 5 bases and J by 0 bases, with 7 bases between them. CDR3 length: 12 residues. Germline CDR1 is SQVTM and CDR2 is ANQGSEA. CDR3 sequence: CSVLGDQETQYF. As DNA, the CDR3 is TGCAGCGTTTTGGGGGACCAAGAGACCCAGTACTTC. Complete variable domain (other parts from reference TRBV29-1 and TRBJ2-5): SAVISQKPSRDICQRGTSLTIQCQVDSQVTMMFWYRQQPGQSLTLIATANQGSEATYESGFVIDKFPISRPNLTFSTLTVSNMSPEDSSIYLCSVLGDQETQYFGPGTRLLVL.

This clonotype has more than one count but fewer than ten. The rearrangement links TRBV20-1 to TRBJ2-5; D is possibly TRBD1 or TRBD2 (6 bases each). The CDR3 extends over 15 amino acids. V lost 4 bases and J lost 3, with 18 bases in between. From germline, CDR1 is DFQATT and CDR2 SNEGSKA (reference sequence). DNA for the CDR3: TGCAGTGCTAAAGACGGGGGCGAGAGTAAAGAGACCCAGTACTTC. This sequence encodes CSAKDGGESKETQYF.

The rearrangement joins TRBV7-6 to TRBJ2-1, with 7 bases matching TRBD1. Unmatched junction bases numbered 11, after V lost 6 bases and J lost 6 bases. Germline V gene lookup returns CDR1 SGHVS and CDR2 FNYEAQ. This CDR3 region has 15 residues. The CDR3 DNA reads as TGTGCCAGCAGGGCTGGGCAGGGGGTATTCAATGAGCAGTTCTTC. Translated, it gives CASRAGQGVFNEQFF.

This clonotype was seen only a few times. The rearrangement joins TRBV6-2 or TRBV6-3 to TRBJ2-1, with 11 bases fitting TRBD2. The CDR3 runs to 17 residues. Trimming removed 5 bases from V and 12 bases from J; junction bases left unmatched: 18. Germline V gene lookup returns CDR1 MNHEY and CDR2 SVGEGT. Here the CDR3 reads CASSDQGALGTSGAQFF. CDR3 nucleotide sequence: TGTGCCAGCAGTGATCAGGGGGCGCTTGGGACTAGCGGAGCGCAGTTCTTC.

This clonotype was seen more than once but under ten times. This chain links TRBV20-1 with TRBJ1-1, with 10 bases identical to TRBD1. V lost 1 base to trimming and J lost 4 bases; unmatched junction nucleotides: 3. The CDR3 loop spans 14 amino acids. The germline CDR1 and CDR2 sequences are DFQATT and SNEGSKA (reference sequence). CDR3 in amino acids: CSARGDRGSTEAFF. The CDR3 DNA is TGCAGTGCTAGAGGGGACAGGGGTTCCACTGAAGCTTTCTTT.

The rearrangement links TRBV11-2 to TRBJ1-3, with unresolved D. The CDR3 length is 15 residues. Trimming took 6 bases from V and 3 from J, leaving 15 bases between them. Looked up from germline, CDR1 is SGHAT and CDR2 is FQNNGV. CDR3 sequence reads: CASSPAEANGNTIYF. The CDR3 nucleotides are TGTGCCAGCAGTCCCGCCGAGGCCAATGGAAACACCATATATTTT.

CDR3 protein: CASSFLRVGTDTQYF. The CDR3 nucleotides read TGTGCCAGCAGCTTCCTTCGTGTGGGCACAGATACGCAGTATTTT. The chain combines TRBV7-2 with TRBJ2-3; the D is unclear. Trimming stripped 3 bases from V and 1 base from J, with 11 bases between. The CDR3 is made up of 15 amino acids. Germline V gives CDR1 SGHTA, CDR2 FQGNSA. Combining the CDR3 with reference TRBV7-2 and TRBJ2-3 gives the whole variable domain GAGVSQSPSNKVTEKGKDVELRCDPISGHTALYWYRQSLGQGLEFLIYFQGNSAPDKSGLPSDRFSAERTGGSVSTLTIQRTQQEDSAVYLCASSFLRVGTDTQYFGPGTRLTVL.

The chain couples TRBV7-2 to TRBJ2-2, with D perhaps being TRBD1 or TRBD2 (5 bases each). Germline V lookup: CDR1 SGHTA, CDR2 FQGNSA. The CDR3 consists of 15 residues. Trimming took off 4 bases at V and 4 bases at J, with 13 bases between the two ends. CDR3 residues: CASSWNRDATGELFF. The CDR3 DNA reads as TGTGCCAGCAGCTGGAACCGGGACGCCACCGGGGAGCTGTTTTTT.